This T cell receptor (beta chain) was captured in a study of graft-versus-host responses after intestinal transplantation. The researchers put some 200,000 CFSE-labeled responder cells into plates with some 200,000 irradiated, violet-dye-labeled stimulator cells. Both CD3+CD4+ and CD3+CD8+ responders that were proliferating and CFSE-low underwent sorting after the reaction. Sequencing used immunoSEQ multiplex PCR; TCRdb keeps in-frame clones, though not all of them. The sample yields more than 15,000 clones, around two fifths seen once. This CDR3 is 18 amino acids long. Germline CDR1 MNHEY, CDR2 SMNVEV (reference sequence). V was shortened by 7 bases and J by 5 bases, with 28 bases between the two germline ends. Overall study findings and caveats: GvH clones were identified in recipient marrow, with some first appearing in ileum or blood. Association was observed between peak circulating GvH clone levels and early post-transplant HvG declines.

Sequenced here: alloreactive CD8+ T cells from a mixed lymphocyte reaction culture, sampled before intestinal transplant. Subset meaning: CFSE-low proliferating T cells sorted from approximately six-day pre-transplant mixed lymphocyte reaction (GvH or HvG direction). The source of this sequence is a human patient who received an intestinal transplant. This chain connects TRBV27 to TRBJ2-3; TRBD1 might be the D (6 bases). The chain's CDR3 is CASTPHRAQTRLGDTQYF. The CDR3 DNA reads TGTGCCAGCACCCCCCACAGGGCCCAAACCCGACTCGGAGATACGCAGTATTTT.